The clone carrying this T cell receptor (beta chain) was counted a single time. Its antigen is currently unknown. A split of CD4+ cells into CD45RA+ naive and CD45RA-negative memory subsets was performed. Each replicate PCR on the sorted subsets used 200 to 250 ng DNA (around 30,000 T cell genomes). Per the original methods: From ImmunoSEQ came sequences covering only the junction and carrying no quality scores, so filtering differed. The method was immunoSEQ multiplex PCR; TCRdb's version includes in-frame clones alone and lacks a portion of them. The DNA was the basis for D and trimming; V, J and clone size are from that table. The sample lists approximately 500,000 clones; almost 97% were seen once. These data come from a study of shared clonotypes between healthy human individuals. The germline gives CDR1 MNHEY, CDR2 SMNVEV (reference sequence). The CDR3 extends over 18 amino acids. Trimming at V came to 8 bases and at J to 8 bases, leaving 16 bases not matched to a gene.

General observations from the study: Owing to a small donor count, the genetic and exposure-history diversity represented was limited.

This sequence joins TRBV27 and TRBJ2-1; 15 nucleotides align to TRBD2. Sequenced input: naive CD4+ T cells sorted from blood. The subset denotes: CD45RA+ positively selected. The sequence came from a woman aged 30 to 39 in good health. The CDR3 DNA sequence: TGTGCCAGCTTTCGGACTAGCGGGAGGGCTCGGAACATTGATGAGCAGTTCTTC. It encodes CASFRTSGRARNIDEQFF.